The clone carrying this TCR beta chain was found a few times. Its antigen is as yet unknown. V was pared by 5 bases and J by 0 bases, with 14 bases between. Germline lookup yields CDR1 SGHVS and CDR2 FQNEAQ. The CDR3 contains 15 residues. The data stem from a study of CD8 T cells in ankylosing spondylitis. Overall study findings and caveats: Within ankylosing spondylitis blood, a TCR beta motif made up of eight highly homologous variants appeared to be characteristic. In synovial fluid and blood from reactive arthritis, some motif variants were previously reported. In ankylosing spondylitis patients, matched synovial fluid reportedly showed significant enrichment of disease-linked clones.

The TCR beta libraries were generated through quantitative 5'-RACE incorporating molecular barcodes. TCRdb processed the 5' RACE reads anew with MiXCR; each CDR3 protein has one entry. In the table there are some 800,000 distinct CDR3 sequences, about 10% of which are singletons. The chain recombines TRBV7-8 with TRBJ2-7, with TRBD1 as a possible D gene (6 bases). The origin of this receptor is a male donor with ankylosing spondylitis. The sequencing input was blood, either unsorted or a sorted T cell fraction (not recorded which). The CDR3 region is CASSRGQSSSYEQYF. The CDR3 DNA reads TGTGCCAGCAGCCGAGGACAGTCGAGCTCCTACGAGCAGTACTTC. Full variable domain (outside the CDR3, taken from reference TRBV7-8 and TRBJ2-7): GAGVSQSPRYKVAKRGQDVALRCDPISGHVSLFWYQQALGQGPEFLTYFQNEAQLDKSGLPSDRFFAERPEGSVSTLKIQRTQQEDSAVYLCASSRGQSSSYEQYFGPGTRLTVT.